This T cell receptor beta chain was captured by sequencing in a study of vaccination and CD4 T cells after COVID-19 (dated by TCRdb to 2022 to 2024). With regard to the full study: Every convalescent patient had a positive nasal swab PCR test for SARS-CoV-2, with mild disease in about nine patients and severe disease in one. The convalescent cohort included six males and four females, with two Hispanic individuals, seven Caucasians, two Asians and one multiracial person. In 10 COVID-19 convalescent patients and 4 infection-naive healthy vaccine recipients, the spike-specific CD4+ TCR repertoire before mRNA vaccination was compared with the repertoire after mRNA vaccination. Post-COVID blood samples were collected from convalescent patients a median of about 92 days after diagnosis, with a range of about 30 to 170 days. In control cultures, a CEFX viral epitope pool was used as positive control, an HIV-1 Nef peptide pool was used as negative control, or no peptide was added. Post-vaccine blood samples were taken a median of around 68 days after the second vaccine dose, with a range of 14 to 241 days. Two doses of either the Pfizer-BioNTech BNT162b2 vaccine (n=8) or the Moderna mRNA-1273 vaccine (n=2) were administered to participants. Culture stimuli were overlapping spike peptide pools from SARS-CoV-2 and from the common cold coronaviruses HCoV-NL63, HCoV-OC43 and HCoV-229E. Results the study describes overall, beyond this receptor: Relatively few convalescent patients were included in the study, and early timepoints after natural infection were not analyzed. An increase in the median number of SARS-CoV-2-reactive clonotypes from approximately 21 after infection to approximately 41 after vaccination was observed, but the change was not found to be significant. In convalescent patients, a median roughly 85% of post-vaccine SARS-CoV-2-reactive clones were detected only after vaccination, suggesting vaccine-specific priming. Nearly all vaccine-specific clones in convalescent patients (304 of 307) were mono-reactive for SARS-CoV-2 spike rather than cross-reactive with common cold coronaviruses.

Read against the paper, the sample's treatment or condition label means: approximately 9-day PBMC culture with coronavirus spike peptide pools or control peptides (ViraFEST assay). The ViraFEST assay, used in the study, expanded antigen-specific T cells with peptide pools and then identified the expanded clonotypes through TCR sequencing. The convalescent patients' positive SARS-CoV-2 PCR tests fell between March and December 2020, which was before the Alpha, Beta and Delta variants emerged in the United States. Each well held about 2 million PBMCs cultured in IMDM containing roughly 5.5% human AB serum and around 9.2 IU/ml IL-2, with about 9.4 ug/ml peptide pools added. On days 3 and 7, half of the culture medium was replaced with fresh IL-2-containing medium. Once the cells had been in culture for around 10 days, the EasySep CD4+ T cell isolation kit was used to isolate CD4+ T cells by negative selection. PBMCs were separated from whole blood using Ficoll-Paque Plus gradient centrifugation and then either used fresh or cryopreserved at -140C. Culture conditions were generally each tested in triplicate wells.

Concerning this clonotype itself: The target of this receptor is not known. Base qualities are missing; no much larger clone stands one base away.

The library came from PCR. At the Johns Hopkins FTIC core, DNA from the cultured CD4+ T cells underwent TCR sequencing with the Oncomine TCR Beta short-read assay. The QIAamp micro DNA kit was used to extract genomic DNA from the cultured CD4+ T cells. Oncomine TCR Beta libraries from cultured CD4+ T cells were pooled with unique dual indexes and sequenced on an Illumina iSeq 100. The paper's processing steps were these. Non-productive sequences were removed, and CDR3s not starting with C, not ending with F or W, or shorter than 7 amino acids were discarded. The MANAFEST web application identified antigen-specific clonotypes by comparing peptide-stimulated wells against reference wells and other culture wells. To be called positive, a clone needed an FDR below 0.05, an odds ratio above 5, and a productive frequency above 0.1% in at least two of three replicate wells. A clonotype was classed as cross-reactive if the clonotype showed significant expansion both in SARS-CoV-2 spike wells and in at least one common cold coronavirus spike condition. Similarity between CDR3 sequences was evaluated in R version 3.6.1 using Levenshtein distances (stringdist) and unrooted phylogenetic trees (ape). The public sequencing data were trimmed at Q25 with fastp and processed into clonotypes with MiXCR by TCRdb, which kept only in-frame beta chains. A single entry per CDR3 protein holds the most common genes and DNA from its merged rows. TCRdb, not the original authors, processed these V and J calls. The sample profile shows about 11,000 distinct CDR3 sequences; 45% to 75% of them were found once. The ten biggest clones cover more than 8% of the sample.

Its CDR3 holds 16 amino acids, cysteine through phenylalanine. Only the CDR3 DNA stays, 48 bases, in frame from base 1. CDR1 and CDR2 (SGHVS, FQNEAQ) derive from the germline V gene. Trimming takes 5 bases off V and 5 bases off J; junction bases not matched to a gene: 13. The source material was CD4+ T cells from blood, cultured in vitro. The sequence came from a human donor who had recovered from COVID-19. The chain is made from TRBV7-8 and TRBJ2-5, with 8 bases matching TRBD2. The nucleotide sequence reads TGTGCCAGCAGCCCAGGGAATCGGGCTAGCGGGGAGACCCAGTACTTC. This encodes CASSPGNRASGETQYF.